Below, 6 T cell receptor beta chains from the same sample are listed, as sequenced in a study of CD8 T cells in ankylosing spondylitis. Findings of the study overall: A motif in TCR beta, a set of seven to nine highly homologous variants, appeared characteristic of ankylosing spondylitis blood.

Their cognate antigens are unknown. One entry per CDR3 protein, called by TCRdb with MiXCR from the 5' RACE reads. The table lists 220,000 or so distinct CDR3 sequences, 15% to 20% of them singletons. Sequencing was performed on blood, either unsorted or a sorted T cell fraction (not recorded which). The source is a male donor with ankylosing spondylitis.

This clonotype was seen a handful of times. The rearrangement uses TRBV12-3 or TRBV12-4 and TRBJ1-1; possible D gene TRBD1, 6 bases. V was trimmed by 7 bases and J by 5 bases, leaving 20 bases between them. This CDR3 has 15 residues. The CDR3 loop is CASTYVKLGATEAFF. In nucleotides, the CDR3 is TGTGCCAGCACCTATGTTAAGTTGGGGGCAACTGAAGCTTTCTTT.

The sample holds many counts of this clonotype. The chain couples TRBV5-1 to TRBJ2-1; 11 positions agree with TRBD2. The CDR3 has 17 residues. The junction had 12 bases not matched to a gene; V was cut back by 4 bases and J by 6 bases. Germline V gene data show CDR1 as SGHRS and CDR2 as YFSETQ. The CDR3 bases are TGCGCCAGCAGCCTAGGACTAGCGGGCATGTGGGTCAATGAGCAGTTCTTC. Translation: CASSLGLAGMWVNEQFF.

This clonotype was seen only a few times. The rearrangement joins TRBV29-1 to TRBJ2-1; no firm D call. Germline loops: CDR1 SQVTM, CDR2 ANQGSEA. This CDR3 spans 12 amino acids. Trimming cost V 3 bases and J 9 bases, with 12 bases left between them. The CDR3: CSVDLGALEQFF. CDR3 nucleotides: TGCAGCGTTGATTTGGGTGCGCTTGAGCAGTTCTTC.

This clonotype was observed a handful of times. The chain has TRBV4-3 and TRBJ1-4; no firm D call. V was cut by 0 bases and J by 2 bases, with 13 bases left in between. CDR1 and CDR2 from the germline V gene are LGHNA and YSLEER. The CDR3 runs 17 residues. In DNA, the CDR3 is TGCGCCAGCAGCCAAGATATTTCCACGGGTACTAATGAAAAACTGTTTTTT. Its translation: CASSQDISTGTNEKLFF.

The chain is built from TRBV12-3 or TRBV12-4 and TRBJ1-2, with 7 positions matching TRBD1. The CDR3 contains 15 residues. V shed 4 bases and J 5 bases; nucleotides not matched to a gene: 10. The CDR3 coding sequence is TGTGCCAGCAGTTCGTTCTCAGGGACAGCGTATGGCTACACCTTC. This translates into CASSSFSGTAYGYTF.

This clonotype has just a few counts. V gene TRBV19 combines with J gene TRBJ1-1, with TRBD1 as a possible D gene (5 bases). Germline V gives CDR1 LNHDA, CDR2 SQIVND (reference sequence). Trimming pared 4 bases from V and 8 bases from J, leaving 8 bases between. CDR3 length: 11 amino acids. CDR3 nucleotides: TGTGCCAGTAGTACAGGGCGGGAAGCTTTCTTT. Amino acids: CASSTGREAFF.